These T cell receptor beta chains were read from a single sample in a study of CD8 T cells in ankylosing spondylitis. TCRdb reprocessed the 5' RACE reads via MiXCR and lists one record per CDR3 protein. The sample has 250,000 to 350,000 distinct CDR3 sequences, 20% seen once; the top ten hold 7.5% to 9%. The sequencing input was blood, either unsorted or a sorted T cell fraction (not recorded which). All receptors come from a male donor with ankylosing spondylitis or in good health (not recorded which). Both conserved end residues are part of each CDR3. A D gene is named only where the DNA matches it firmly. Clone sizes are given selectively: once, few, many, or a class where the clone is expanded.

>TRBV28|-|TRBJ2-5|-
CASRTPGPQETQYF
TGTGCCAGCAGGACCCCCGGACCCCAAGAGACCCAGTACTTC
>TRBV27|-|TRBJ1-1|many
CASSLGGLNTEAFF
TGTGCCAGCAGTTTGGGGGGGTTAAACACTGAAGCTTTCTTT
>TRBV2|TRBD1|TRBJ1-5|-
CASSVGTGAVQPQHF
TGTGCCAGCAGTGTGGGGACAGGGGCGGTTCAGCCCCAGCATTTT
>TRBV10-3|TRBD1|TRBJ1-1|once
CAISERTGGTEAFF
TGTGCCATCAGTGAAAGGACAGGGGGGACTGAAGCTTTCTTT
>TRBV5-5|-|TRBJ1-1|-
CASSPGGRMAFF
TGTGCCAGCAGCCCTGGCGGTCGTATGGCTTTCTTT
>TRBV11-2|TRBD2|TRBJ2-1|-
CASSLLGLAEDEQFF
TGTGCCAGCAGCTTACTGGGACTAGCGGAAGATGAGCAGTTCTTC
>TRBV5-1|-|TRBJ2-5|few
CASSKRQGVGETQYF
TGCGCCAGCAGCAAAAGACAAGGGGTTGGGGAGACCCAGTACTTC
>TRBV12-3/TRBV12-4|-|TRBJ1-1|-
CASSFGVETEAFF
TGTGCCAGCAGTTTTGGGGTCGAAACTGAAGCTTTCTTT
>TRBV27|-|TRBJ1-1|-
CASRLAHRTEAFF
TGTGCCAGCAGGTTAGCTCATAGGACTGAAGCTTTCTTT
>TRBV20-1|-|TRBJ2-5|-
CSARPEGGGYQETQYF
TGCAGTGCTAGGCCGGAGGGTGGGGGGTACCAAGAGACCCAGTACTTC
>TRBV7-3|-|TRBJ1-1|-
CASSLMAKGAEAFF
TGTGCCAGCAGCTTAATGGCGAAGGGGGCTGAAGCTTTCTTT
>TRBV29-1|TRBD2|TRBJ2-3|few
CSVVSSGSPGSDTQYF
TGCAGCGTTGTGTCTAGCGGGAGCCCTGGGTCAGATACGCAGTATTTT
>TRBV4-1|TRBD1|TRBJ2-2|few
CASSQVGQGALFF
TGCGCCAGCAGCCAAGTCGGACAGGGTGCGCTGTTTTTT
>TRBV20-1|TRBD1|TRBJ1-4|-
CSARKTGTGVFGNEKLFF
TGCAGTGCTAGAAAAACCGGGACAGGGGTTTTTGGTAATGAAAAACTGTTTTTT
>TRBV10-3|TRBD2|TRBJ2-1|few
CAISARGASGGNNEQFF
TGTGCCATCAGTGCCAGGGGGGCTAGCGGGGGTAACAATGAGCAGTTCTTC
>TRBV21-1|-|TRBJ2-1|few
CAQPLGSWDNEQFF
TGTGCCCAACCGCTGGGTAGCTGGGACAATGAGCAGTTCTTC
>TRBV7-3|-|TRBJ1-1|many
CASSPQGRRATEAFF
TGTGCCAGCAGCCCCCAGGGGCGTCGGGCCACTGAAGCTTTCTTT
>TRBV5-1|TRBD2|TRBJ2-1|-
CASSLRELAGNNEQFF
TGCGCCAGCAGCTTGAGAGAACTAGCGGGGAACAATGAGCAGTTCTTC
>TRBV5-1|-|TRBJ2-3|many
CASSNQDSDTQYF
TGCGCCAGCAGCAACCAGGATTCAGATACGCAGTATTTT
>TRBV5-1|TRBD1|TRBJ2-3|many
CASSLARQGIDTQYF
TGCGCCAGCAGCTTGGCCCGACAGGGGATCGATACGCAGTATTTT
>TRBV3-1|-|TRBJ1-2|-
CASSQDLKQHYGYTF
TGTGCCAGCAGCCAAGATCTAAAACAGCATTATGGCTACACCTTC
>TRBV14|-|TRBJ1-1|-
CASSQSGTLRTEAFF
TGTGCCAGCAGCCAGTCCGGGACACTGCGGACTGAAGCTTTCTTT
>TRBV20-1|-|TRBJ2-1|many
CSATAFNEQFF
TGCAGTGCTACAGCCTTCAATGAGCAGTTCTTC
>TRBV28|TRBD2|TRBJ2-3|-
CASSFQLAGVAETQYF
TGTGCCAGCAGTTTTCAACTAGCGGGAGTAGCGGAGACGCAGTATTTT
>TRBV6-2/TRBV6-3|-|TRBJ1-5|-
CASSTTDPSVQPQHF
TGTGCCAGCAGTACAACGGACCCGTCAGTTCAGCCCCAGCATTTT
>TRBV7-2|-|TRBJ1-5|-
CASSLGSGRSQPQHF
TGTGCCAGCAGCTTAGGCTCAGGGCGGAGTCAGCCCCAGCATTTT
>TRBV20-1|-|TRBJ2-3|few
CSARLRGSTDTQYF
TGCAGTGCTAGACTCCGGGGGTCAACAGATACGCAGTATTTT
>TRBV11-3|-|TRBJ2-3|-
CASSLDYSGTQYF
TGTGCCAGCAGCTTAGACTACTCGGGTACGCAGTATTTT
>TRBV3-1|TRBD2|TRBJ2-3|few
CASSLGLVGDTQYF
TGTGCCAGCAGCCTCGGACTAGTCGGTGATACGCAGTATTTT
>TRBV5-1|-|TRBJ1-5|-
CASSPLTANQPQHF
TGCGCCAGCAGCCCGTTGACAGCGAATCAGCCCCAGCATTTT
>TRBV25-1|-|TRBJ2-2|many
CASSPTGELFF
TGTGCCAGCAGTCCAACCGGGGAGCTGTTTTTT
>TRBV7-9|-|TRBJ1-1|few
CASSFQELNTEAFF
TGTGCCAGCAGCTTCCAGGAGCTGAACACTGAAGCTTTCTTT
>TRBV19|-|TRBJ2-5|-
CASSEGQYQETQYF
TGTGCCAGCAGCGAGGGCCAGTACCAAGAGACCCAGTACTTC
>TRBV20-1|TRBD2|TRBJ2-3|few
CSAELLAASTDTQYF
TGCAGTGCTGAACTCCTAGCGGCTAGCACAGATACGCAGTATTTT
>TRBV10-3|TRBD2|TRBJ2-3|-
CAISERTSGSLVGTQYF
TGTGCCATCAGTGAGAGGACTAGCGGGAGCCTCGTAGGTACGCAGTATTTT
>TRBV20-1|-|TRBJ2-2|-
CSAREIRVSPTGELFF
TGCAGTGCTAGAGAAATCAGGGTTTCTCCCACCGGGGAGCTGTTTTTT
>TRBV10-2|TRBD2|TRBJ2-1|many
CASSESSGSGYNEQFF
TGCGCCAGCAGTGAGTCCAGCGGGAGCGGGTACAATGAGCAGTTCTTC
>TRBV5-1|TRBD2|TRBJ2-3|-
CASSGGLLSAGGGTDTQYF
TGCGCCAGCAGCGGAGGACTGCTATCAGCGGGAGGGGGGACAGATACGCAGTATTTT
>TRBV10-3|TRBD1|TRBJ2-3|few
CAITRQGGTDTQYF
TGTGCCATCACCCGACAGGGAGGCACAGATACGCAGTATTTT
>TRBV4-2|TRBD1|TRBJ2-6|-
CASSRLFRDRVTGANVLTF
TGTGCCAGCAGCCGTTTATTCCGGGACAGGGTGACTGGGGCCAACGTCCTGACTTTC
>TRBV5-1|TRBD2|TRBJ2-3|-
CASSSLKTSGGSTDTQYF
TGCGCCAGCAGCTCGCTGAAGACTAGCGGAGGAAGCACAGATACGCAGTATTTT
>TRBV9|TRBD2|TRBJ2-3|many
CASSRAGSTDTQYF
TGTGCCAGCAGCAGAGCGGGGTCCACAGATACGCAGTATTTT
>TRBV6-1|-|TRBJ1-4|few
CASRRQWTSEKLFF
TGTGCCAGCAGGAGACAGTGGACTAGCGAAAAACTGTTTTTT
>TRBV6-1|TRBD1|TRBJ1-6|many
CASMDRGIHPLHF
TGTGCCAGCATGGACAGGGGGATTCACCCCCTCCACTTT
>TRBV29-1|TRBD1|TRBJ1-2|few
CSVWTGARSYTF
TGCAGCGTTTGGACAGGGGCAAGGAGCTACACCTTC
>TRBV20-1|TRBD1|TRBJ2-3|few
CSARGDRGRIDTQYF
TGCAGTGCTAGGGGCGACAGGGGGCGAATAGATACGCAGTATTTT
>TRBV3-1|-|TRBJ2-3|few
CASSQETGRDTQYF
TGTGCCAGCAGCCAAGAGACGGGAAGGGATACGCAGTATTTT
>TRBV23-1|-|TRBJ2-4|-
CASSPGPQIAKNIQYF
TGCGCCAGCAGTCCCGGTCCGCAAATAGCCAAAAACATTCAGTACTTC